This TCR beta chain appears in the sequencing data of a study of blood T cell repertoires in COVID-19. Whole-study context: The analysed material was cDNA or gDNA that came from T cells, B-cell-depleted T cells, or PBMCs.

Clones were sequenced by immunoSEQ multiplex PCR, and TCRdb holds only the in-frame ones, with some missing. The repertoire holds about 69,000 clones, roughly 80% seen once, with roughly a tenth in the top ten. In this sample, this clone turned up many times. CDR1 is DFQATT, CDR2 SNEGSKA, per germline (reference sequence). This CDR3 spans 11 amino acids. Trimming pared 2 bases from V and 15 bases from J, leaving 11 bases between. This clonotype was sampled from a woman older than 75 with acute or convalescent COVID-19. The chain carries TRBV20-1 and TRBJ1-6, with D possibly TRBD1 on 6 matching bases. The source material was peripheral blood. CDR3 nucleotide sequence: TGCAGTGCTAGAACCCTGACAGGCCTCCACTTT. Protein sequence: CSARTLTGLHF.